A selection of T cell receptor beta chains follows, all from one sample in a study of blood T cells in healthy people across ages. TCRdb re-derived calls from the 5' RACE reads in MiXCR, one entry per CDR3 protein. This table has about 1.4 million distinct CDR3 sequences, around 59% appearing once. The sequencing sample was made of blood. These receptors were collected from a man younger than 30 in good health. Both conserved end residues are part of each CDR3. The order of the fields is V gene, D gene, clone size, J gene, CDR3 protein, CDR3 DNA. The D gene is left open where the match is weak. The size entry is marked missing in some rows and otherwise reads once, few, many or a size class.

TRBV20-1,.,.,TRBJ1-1,CSAQEGGRNSEAFF,TGCAGTGCACAGGAGGGAGGTCGGAATTCTGAAGCTTTCTTT
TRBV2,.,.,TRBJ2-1,CATPTAANEQFF,TGTGCCACTCCAACAGCGGCGAACGAGCAGTTCTTC
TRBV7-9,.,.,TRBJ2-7,CASSDDRDLTSYEQYF,TGTGCCAGCAGCGATGACAGGGACTTAACTTCCTACGAGCAGTACTTC
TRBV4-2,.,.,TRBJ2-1,CASSQEAQTPYNEQFF,TGTGCCAGCAGCCAAGAGGCCCAAACACCCTACAATGAGCAGTTCTTC
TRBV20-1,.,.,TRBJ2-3,CSARDYRFGSTDTQYF,TGCAGTGCTAGAGATTATCGGTTTGGAAGCACAGATACGCAGTATTTT
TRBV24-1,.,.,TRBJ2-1,CATSDQIRGEQFF,TGTGCCACCAGTGATCAGATACGTGGTGAGCAGTTCTTC
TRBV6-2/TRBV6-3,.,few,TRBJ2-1,CASSWTGDEQFF,TGTGCCAGCAGTTGGACGGGGGATGAGCAGTTCTTC
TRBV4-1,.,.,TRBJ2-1,CASSQRDTYNEQFF,TGCGCCAGCAGCCAACGGGACACCTACAATGAGCAGTTCTTC
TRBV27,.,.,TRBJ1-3,CASASPREAGPDTIYF,TGTGCCAGCGCATCCCCCCGAGAGGCCGGCCCAGACACCATATATTTT
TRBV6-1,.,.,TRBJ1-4,CASSQPQGQDEKLFF,TGTGCCAGCAGTCAACCACAAGGGCAGGATGAAAAACTGTTTTTT
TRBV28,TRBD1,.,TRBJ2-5,CASSAPGQGARGTQYF,TGTGCCAGCAGTGCTCCGGGACAGGGGGCGCGAGGGACCCAGTACTTC
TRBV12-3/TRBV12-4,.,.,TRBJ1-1,CASSPSPTRNTEAFF,TGTGCCAGCAGCCCCTCCCCGACGAGGAACACTGAAGCTTTCTTT
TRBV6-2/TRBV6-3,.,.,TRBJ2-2,CASSDSTVGELFF,TGTGCCAGCAGTGACTCGACCGTCGGGGAGCTGTTTTTT
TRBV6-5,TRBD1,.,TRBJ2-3,CASKTGQGVSTDTQYF,TGTGCCAGCAAAACGGGACAGGGGGTCAGCACAGATACGCAGTATTTT
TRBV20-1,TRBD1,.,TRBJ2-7,CSASGAGRGHYEQYF,TGCAGTGCTAGCGGGGCGGGCAGGGGGCATTACGAGCAGTACTTC